This TCR beta chain was captured by sequencing in a study of post-analysis software for immune sequencing data. Study context: In terms of disease course, relapsing-remitting, secondary progressive and progressive-relapsing multiple sclerosis were included.

Unique molecular identifiers were carried by the TCR beta cDNA libraries. One entry per CDR3 protein, called by TCRdb with MiXCR from the PCR reads. The data show over 700,000 distinct CDR3 sequences, roughly 27% seen once. This clonotype was observed a few times. Its antigen is unidentified. This CDR3 region has 15 residues. Trimming removed 6 bases from V and 2 bases from J, with 18 bases in between. Germline CDR1 is SQVTM and CDR2 is ANQGSEA. Whole-study results and caveats: The F measure placed samples prepared in the same batch into strongly shared clusters. TRBV segments more frequent in patients than in controls numbered a few and included TRBV5-6, TRBV5-1 and TRBV20-1.

This rearrangement joins TRBV29-1 to TRBJ2-3; D might be TRBD2 (6 bases). The TCR comes from a girl between 10 and 17 years old with multiple sclerosis. The sample taken for sequencing was blood. For the CDR3, the DNA is TGCAGCGTCTTGGCCCGGGAGTGGGACACAGATACGCAGTATTTT. This gives the protein CSVLAREWDTDTQYF.